The next 10 T cell receptor beta chains were all read from a single sample in a study of shared clonotypes between healthy human individuals. Naive CD8 cells lacked CD45RO and underwent positive selection for CCR7, leaving out terminally differentiated effector memory CD45RA+ cells. Generated by immunoSEQ multiplex PCR, the TCRdb table keeps only in-frame clones and is missing some. The sample lists around 1.9 million clones, roughly 91% occurring once. The material sequenced was naive CD8+ T cells from PBMCs. These receptors were collected from a man between 18 and 35 years old in good health. Some clones in this sample may be carry-over from other donors' samples.

CDR3: CASSDSGQGENEQFF. The CDR3, as DNA: TGTGCCAGCAGTGACTCGGGCCAGGGAGAGAATGAGCAGTTCTTC. The chain links TRBV6-4 to TRBJ2-1; D possibly uses TRBD1 or TRBD2 (5 bases each). V was clipped by 0 bases and J by 7 bases, with 13 bases between them. In germline, CDR1 is MRHNA, CDR2 SNTAGT. The CDR3 is 15 amino acids.

This chain joins TRBV6-1 and TRBJ1-5; 10 bases match TRBD1. Looked up from germline, CDR1 is MNHNS and CDR2 is SASEGT. Germline trimming cut 4 bases from V and 3 bases from J; bases unmatched to any gene: 6. CDR3 length: 16 amino acids. CDR3 sequence reads: CASSVDRGSLNQPQHF. The CDR3 DNA is TGTGCCAGCAGTGTGGACAGGGGGAGCCTCAATCAGCCCCAGCATTTT.

V usage is TRBV19 and J usage is TRBJ2-4, with 10 bases matching TRBD2. Germline CDR1 and CDR2: LNHDA and SQIVND (reference sequence). V lost 8 bases, J lost 5 bases, and 12 bases stayed unmatched. CDR3 length equals 16 residues. The chain's CDR3 is CASSLHSGRRENIQYF. In DNA form, the CDR3 reads TGTGCCAGTTCGCTCCATAGCGGGAGGAGAGAAAACATTCAGTACTTC.

The V and J genes are TRBV10-3 and TRBJ2-1; perhaps TRBD2 as D (6 bases). The V end lost 8 bases, the J end lost 3 bases, and 20 bases lay between the germline ends. This CDR3 contains 16 residues. From germline, CDR1 is ENHRY and CDR2 SYGVKD. CDR3 nucleotide sequence: TGTGCCATCTCCCCCCTGGCGGGGTCCCGCTACAATGAGCAGTTCTTC. It codes for CAISPLAGSRYNEQFF.

This clone was seen more than once but under ten times. The chain couples TRBV10-1 to TRBJ1-1, with a tentative D call TRBD1 (6 bases). Trimming shortened V by 5 bases and J by 5 bases, and 9 bases separated the two germline ends. This CDR3 is 12 amino acids long. CDR1 WNHNN and CDR2 SYGVQD come from the germline V gene (reference sequence). Here the CDR3 DNA reads TGCGCCAGCAGTAGGGGGGGGACTGAAGCTTTCTTT. It translates to CASSRGGTEAFF.

The rearrangement uses TRBV28 and TRBJ2-7; the D call may be TRBD1 or TRBD2 (5 bases each). V lost 4 bases and J lost 3, with 25 bases in between. CDR3 length equals 18 residues. Germline lookup yields CDR1 MDHEN and CDR2 SYDVKM. The CDR3 region is CASSSQGARRGPFYEQYF. The CDR3 bases are TGTGCCAGCAGTTCGCAGGGAGCCCGACGGGGACCTTTCTACGAGCAGTACTTC. The variable domain in full, completed from reference TRBV28 and TRBJ2-7, reads DVKVTQSSRYLVKRTGEKVFLECVQDMDHENMFWYRQDPGLGLRLIYFSYDVKMKEKGDIPEGYSVSREKKERFSLILESASTNQTSMYLCASSSQGARRGPFYEQYFGPGTRLTVT.

The rearrangement uses TRBV27 and TRBJ1-1; a weak D match, TRBD1 (6 bases). CDR1 is MNHEY, CDR2 SMNVEV, per germline (reference sequence). The CDR3 covers 13 residues. Trimming shortened V by 7 bases and J by 4 bases, and 13 bases separated the two germline ends. The CDR3 sequence: CASTELGATEAFF. DNA for the CDR3: TGTGCCAGCACCGAGTTGGGGGCCACTGAAGCTTTCTTT.

The chain uses TRBV5-4 and TRBJ2-6, with TRBD1 matching over 11 bases. V lost 4 bases to trimming and J lost 2 bases; unmatched junction nucleotides: 2. The CDR3 runs 16 residues. Looked up from germline, CDR1 is SGHNT and CDR2 is YYREEE (reference sequence). The CDR3: CASSPDRGPGANVLTF. The CDR3 DNA follows: TGTGCCAGCAGCCCGGACAGGGGGCCTGGGGCCAACGTCCTGACTTTC.

The chain has TRBV5-6 and TRBJ2-5; 7 bases map to TRBD1. CDR1 and CDR2 (germline): SGHDT, YYEEEE. Unmatched junction bases numbered 5, after V lost 4 bases and J lost 2 bases. CDR3 length equals 14 residues. The CDR3: CASSTGQEQETQYF. The CDR3 nucleotides read TGTGCCAGCAGCACCGGACAGGAACAAGAGACCCAGTACTTC.

The genes are TRBV9 and TRBJ2-6; D is unclear. V was pared by 4 bases and J by 2 bases, with 10 bases between. Germline V lookup: CDR1 SGDLS, CDR2 YYNGEE. The CDR3 has 15 amino acids. The CDR3 coding sequence is TGTGCCAGCAGCCCATTGAAGGCTGGGGCCAACGTCCTGACTTTC. Its translation: CASSPLKAGANVLTF.